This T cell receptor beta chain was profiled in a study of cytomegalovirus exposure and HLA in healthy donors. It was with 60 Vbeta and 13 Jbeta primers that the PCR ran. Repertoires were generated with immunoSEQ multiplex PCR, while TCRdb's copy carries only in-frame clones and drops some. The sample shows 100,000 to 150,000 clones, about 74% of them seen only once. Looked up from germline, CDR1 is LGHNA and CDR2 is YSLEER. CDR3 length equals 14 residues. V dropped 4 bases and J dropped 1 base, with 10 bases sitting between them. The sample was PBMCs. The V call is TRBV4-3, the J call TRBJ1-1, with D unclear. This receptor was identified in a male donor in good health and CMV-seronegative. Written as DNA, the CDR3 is TGCGCCAGCAGCCTACTGACGGGGAACACTGAAGCTTTCTTT. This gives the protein CASSLLTGNTEAFF.